Detailed here is one TCR beta chain. Germline CDR1 and CDR2: PRHDT and FYEKMQ (reference sequence). This CDR3 is 15 amino acids long. V lost 1 base, J lost 1 base, and 7 bases lay in between. Positively selected for CCR7, the CD45RO-negative cells used as naive CD8 cells excluded terminally differentiated effector memory CD45RA+ cells. This entry belongs to a study of shared clonotypes between healthy human individuals. Libraries were prepared by immunoSEQ multiplex PCR; TCRdb keeps only in-frame clonotypes and omits some of them. The data show hundreds of thousands of clones, approximately 96% seen once.

Sequenced sample: naive CD8+ T cells sorted from blood. V is TRBV13 and J is TRBJ2-2; D ambiguous. The receptor's source is a woman aged 25-40 years in good health. In DNA, the CDR3 is TGTGCCAGCAGCTTAGACCAAAGGAACACCGGGGAGCTGTTTTTT. Amino acids: CASSLDQRNTGELFF.